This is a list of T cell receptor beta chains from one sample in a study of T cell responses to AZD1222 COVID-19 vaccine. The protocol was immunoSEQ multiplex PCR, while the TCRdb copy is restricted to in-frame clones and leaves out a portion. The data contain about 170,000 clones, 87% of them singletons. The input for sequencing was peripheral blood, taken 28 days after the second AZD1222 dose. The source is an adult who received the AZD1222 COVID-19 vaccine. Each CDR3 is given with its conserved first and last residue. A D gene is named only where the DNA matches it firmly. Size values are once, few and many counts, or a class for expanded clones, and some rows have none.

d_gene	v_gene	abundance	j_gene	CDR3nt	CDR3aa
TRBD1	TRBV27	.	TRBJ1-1	TGTGCCAGCAGTCTCCAAAGACAGGGGGCGGACACTGAAGCTTTCTTT	CASSLQRQGADTEAFF
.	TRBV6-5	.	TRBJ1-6	TGTGCCAGCAGTAAGAGGGGGGGGGATAATTCACCCCTCCACTTT	CASSKRGGDNSPLHF
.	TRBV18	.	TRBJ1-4	TGTGCCAGCTCACCACCGGATGGGTCTGCAAAACTGTTTTTT	CASSPPDGSAKLFF
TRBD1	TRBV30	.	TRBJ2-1	TGTGCCTGGAGTGTACACTGGGACAGGGGGCAAAATGAGCAGTTCTTC	CAWSVHWDRGQNEQFF
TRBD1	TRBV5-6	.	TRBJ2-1	TGTGCCAGCACCGGGACAGGGTTCTACAATGAGCAGTTCTTC	CASTGTGFYNEQFF
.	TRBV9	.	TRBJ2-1	TGTGCCAGCAGCGCCCGAATGGGCAGGGCTGACAATGAGCAGTTCTTC	CASSARMGRADNEQFF
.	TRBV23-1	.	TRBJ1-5	TGCGCCAGCAGTCAATCGTACAGACGAAGTCAGCCCCAGCATTTT	CASSQSYRRSQPQHF
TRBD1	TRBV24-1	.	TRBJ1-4	TGTGCCACCAGTAGGGACAGTTTTAATGAAAAACTGTTTTTT	CATSRDSFNEKLFF
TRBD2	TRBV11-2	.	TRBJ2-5	TGTGCCAGCAGAGAGCGGGGGAGACAGCAGTACTTC	CASRERGRQQYF
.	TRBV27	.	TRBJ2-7	TGTGCCAGCAGTTTATCGAACTCCTACGAGCAGTACTTC	CASSLSNSYEQYF
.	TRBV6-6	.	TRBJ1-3	TGTGCCTTGGGGGGCTCTGGAAACACCATATATTTT	CALGGSGNTIYF
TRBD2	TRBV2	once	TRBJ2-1	TGTGCCAGCAGACGGACTAGCGTTGTCAATGAGCAGTTCTTC	CASRRTSVVNEQFF
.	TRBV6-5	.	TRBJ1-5	TGTGCCAGCAGTTCCCTGGGGGGGGATAATCAGCCCCAGCATTTT	CASSSLGGDNQPQHF
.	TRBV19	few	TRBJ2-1	TGTGCCAGTAGTCGCCAGGGGGGTCAGTCGTACAATGAGCAGTTCTTC	CASSRQGGQSYNEQFF
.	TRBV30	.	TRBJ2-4	TGTGCCTGGAGTAAAAGGGGTAACATTCAGTACTTC	CAWSKRGNIQYF
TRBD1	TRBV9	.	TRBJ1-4	TGTGCCAGCAGCGTTCGGGACAGTTGGGGTAATGAAAAACTGTTTTTT	CASSVRDSWGNEKLFF
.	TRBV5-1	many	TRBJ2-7	TGCGCCAGCAGCACCGGGGCGGGGGAGCAGTACTTC	CASSTGAGEQYF
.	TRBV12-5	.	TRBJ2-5	TGTGCTAGTGGTTTGGTATCCCACAGCGGGACCCAGTACTTC	CASGLVSHSGTQYF
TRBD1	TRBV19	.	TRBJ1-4	TGTGCCAGTAGTATTTGGTCACAGGGGTCACAAGAAAAACTGTTTTTT	CASSIWSQGSQEKLFF
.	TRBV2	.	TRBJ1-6	TGTGCCAGCATCCACAGGGTCGGGAATTCACCCCTCCACTTT	CASIHRVGNSPLHF
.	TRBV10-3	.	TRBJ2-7	TGTGCCATCAGTGCCGAGTACGAGCAGTACTTC	CAISAEYEQYF
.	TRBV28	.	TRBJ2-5	TGTGCCAGCACCACCAAGGTGGAGGAGACCCAGTACTTC	CASTTKVEETQYF
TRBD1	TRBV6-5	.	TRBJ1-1	TGTGCCAGCAGTCTGGACAGGGAGTACCCTTTCTTT	CASSLDREYPFF
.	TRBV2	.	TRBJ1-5	TGTGCCAGCAACCCGACGGGCAATAGCAATCAGCCCCAGCATTTT	CASNPTGNSNQPQHF
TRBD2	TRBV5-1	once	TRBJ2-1	TGCGCCAGCAGCTTGGCTAGCGGGGCCCTCGGCGAGCAGTTCTTC	CASSLASGALGEQFF
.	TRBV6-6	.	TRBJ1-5	TGTGCCAGCAGTTACTCCTCACAAGGACAGCCCCAGCATTTT	CASSYSSQGQPQHF
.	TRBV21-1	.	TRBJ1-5	TGTGCCAGCATCCCGGACTGCAATCAGCCCCAGCATTTT	CASIPDCNQPQHF
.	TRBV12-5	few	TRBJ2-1	TGTGCTAGTGGTTTGGTTAGCGCAGGGGACAATGAGCAGTTCTTC	CASGLVSAGDNEQFF
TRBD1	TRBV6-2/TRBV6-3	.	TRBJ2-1	TGTGCCAGCAGTTACCAGGGACAGCCCCAGCAGTTCTTC	CASSYQGQPQQFF
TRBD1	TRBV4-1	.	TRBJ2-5	TGCGCCAGCAGCCAAGATCCCCCCGGGACAGGAGAGACCCAGTACTTC	CASSQDPPGTGETQYF
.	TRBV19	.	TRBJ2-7	TGTGCCAGTAGTATAGGACGGGACGGATACTACAAGCAGTACTTC	CASSIGRDGYYKQYF
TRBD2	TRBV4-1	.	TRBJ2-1	TGCGCCAGCAGCCAACGTACTAGCGGTGTTTACAATGAGCAGTTCTTC	CASSQRTSGVYNEQFF
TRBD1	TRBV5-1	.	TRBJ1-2	TGCGCCAGCAGCTCGACAGGGGTCTATGGCTACACCTTC	CASSSTGVYGYTF
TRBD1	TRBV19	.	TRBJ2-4	TGTGCCAGTAGGGACAGGGGCGACAAAAACATTCAGTACTTC	CASRDRGDKNIQYF
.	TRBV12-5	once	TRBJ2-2	TGTGCTAGTGGTTTAGGGGGGGACACCGGGGAGCTGTTTTTT	CASGLGGDTGELFF
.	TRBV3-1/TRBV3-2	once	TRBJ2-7	TGTGCCAGCAGCCAAGGGCAGGGCTACGAGCAGTACTTC	CASSQGQGYEQYF
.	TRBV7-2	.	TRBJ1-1	TGTGCCAGCAGCTTGGAGGTTTACACTGAAGCTTTCTTT	CASSLEVYTEAFF
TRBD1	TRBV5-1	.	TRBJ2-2	TGCGCCAGCAGCTGGGACCGGGACAGGGGGCGATTGGAGCTGTTTTTT	CASSWDRDRGRLELFF
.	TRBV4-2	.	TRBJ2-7	TGTGCCAGCAGCCAAGAGAAAGGGGTGTACGAGCAGTACTTC	CASSQEKGVYEQYF
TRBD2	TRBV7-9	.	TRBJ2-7	TGTGCCAGCAGCCCTGAGGGAGGGACGGACTGGTACTTC	CASSPEGGTDWYF
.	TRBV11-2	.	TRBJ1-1	TGTGCCAGCAGCCTCAGTACCCGGGGCACTGAAGCTTTCTTT	CASSLSTRGTEAFF
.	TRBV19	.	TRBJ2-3	TGTGCCAGTAGCAATCCCGACGGGGGTAGCACAGATACGCAGTATTTT	CASSNPDGGSTDTQYF
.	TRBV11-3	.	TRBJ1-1	TGTGCCAGCAGCTTCGAAGTAAACACTGAAGCTTTCTTT	CASSFEVNTEAFF
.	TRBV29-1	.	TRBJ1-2	TGCAGCGTTGACGTCCGGGCTCGTTATGGCTACACCTTC	CSVDVRARYGYTF
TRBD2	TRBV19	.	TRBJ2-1	TGTGCCAGTAGGCTTACCGTAGCGGGGGGGCCTAATGAGCAGTTCTTC	CASRLTVAGGPNEQFF
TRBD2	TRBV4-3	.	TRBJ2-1	TGCGCCAGCAGCCAGGGACTAGCGGAGAATGAGCAGTTCTTC	CASSQGLAENEQFF
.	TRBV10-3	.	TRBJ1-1	TGTGCCATCAGTGCGTATAAAGCGAACACTGAAGCTTTCTTT	CAISAYKANTEAFF
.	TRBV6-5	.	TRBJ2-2	TGTGCCAGCAGTCCCCTACGAAGCACCGGGGAGCTGTTTTTT	CASSPLRSTGELFF
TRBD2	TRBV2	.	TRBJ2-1	TGTGCCAGCAGCACAAGCGGGAGGGCCTACAATGAGCAGTTCTTC	CASSTSGRAYNEQFF
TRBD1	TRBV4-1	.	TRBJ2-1	TGCGCCAGCAGCCAGAGCCTGACAGGGGGTTTGCGTGAGCAGTTCTTC	CASSQSLTGGLREQFF
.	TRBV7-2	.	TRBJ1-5	TGTGCCAGCAGCGCGGGGACGGGGAAAAATCAGCCCCAGCATTTT	CASSAGTGKNQPQHF
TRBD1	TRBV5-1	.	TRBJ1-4	TGCGCCAGCAGCTTGGGGGACAGGGGGAGTGAAAAACTGTTTTTT	CASSLGDRGSEKLFF
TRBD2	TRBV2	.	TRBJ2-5	TGTGCCAGCAACCCTCTCCGATCGGGGGGTCTCGAGACCCAGTACTTC	CASNPLRSGGLETQYF
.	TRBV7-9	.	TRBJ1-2	TGTGCCAGCAGCAACAGGGTAGTTGGGACTGGTGGCTACACCTTC	CASSNRVVGTGGYTF
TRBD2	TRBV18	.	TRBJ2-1	TGTGCCAGCTCACCCCAAGCGGGGCCTACCAATGAGCAGTTCTTC	CASSPQAGPTNEQFF